These 29 T cell receptor beta chains came from one sample sequenced in a study of lymphopenia after photon versus proton radiotherapy. Some clones are missing from TCRdb's copy, which holds only in-frame ones; the method was immunoSEQ multiplex PCR. Of approximately 65,000 clones listed, about 90% are singletons. The input for sequencing was peripheral blood, taken from a patient treated with proton-based radiotherapy. These receptors originate from a man older than 75 with esophageal cancer.

The DNA for the CDR3 is TGCGCCAGCAGCCTCTTCGGGCCAAATGGCTACACCTTC. Amino acids: CASSLFGPNGYTF. The J gene is TRBJ1-2, the V gene TRBV5-1; no definite D call. Between the trimmed V and J ends, which lost 4 bases and 6 bases, there was a span of 13 bases. CDR3 length equals 13 residues. Germline CDR1 reads SGHRS; CDR2 reads YFSETQ.

The chain links TRBV11-2 to TRBJ2-7; 7 nucleotides match TRBD1. J gave up 4 bases and V 10 bases, and 4 bases lay outside the gene matches. Per germline, CDR1 SGHAT and CDR2 FQNNGV. The CDR3 runs to 11 residues. CDR3 in DNA: TGTGCCACCGAGGGGGCGTACGAGCAGTACTTC. The encoded protein is CATEGAYEQYF.

The genes are TRBV29-1 and TRBJ2-7; TRBD1 or TRBD2 may be the D gene (5 bases each). Germline V gene data show CDR1 as SQVTM and CDR2 as ANQGSEA. Deletions cut 1 base from V and 2 bases from J, with 18 bases between. This CDR3 is 16 amino acids long. For the CDR3, the DNA is TGCAGCGTTGAAGGGACCTCCGACGGGGCGACCTACGAGCAGTACTTC. This translates into CSVEGTSDGATYEQYF.

The gene calls are TRBV15 and TRBJ2-5; TRBD1 or TRBD2 may be the D gene (6 bases each). The germline V gene has CDR1 LNHNV and CDR2 YYDKDF (reference sequence). The CDR3 contains 15 residues. Trimming stripped 5 bases from V and 0 bases from J, with 13 bases between. DNA for the CDR3: TGTGCCACCAGCGAAAAAGGGGGGTACCAAGAGACCCAGTACTTC. It encodes CATSEKGGYQETQYF.

J is TRBJ1-4 and V is TRBV6-1; D gene unclear. Germline CDR1 is MNHNS and CDR2 is SASEGT. V was shortened by 3 bases and J by 5 bases, with 10 bases between the two germline ends. The CDR3 spans 14 residues. CDR3 sequence: CASSEGLNNEKLFF. CDR3 DNA: TGTGCCAGCAGTGAGGGTCTCAACAATGAAAAACTGTTTTTT.

V usage is TRBV5-8 and J usage is TRBJ2-7; D is uncertain. The V end was cut by 4 bases, the J end by 3 bases, with 20 bases between. The CDR3 has 16 residues. Per the germline V gene, CDR1 is SGHTS and CDR2 is YDEGEE. The CDR3 here is CASSRWHRIKIYEQYF. CDR3 DNA: TGTGCCAGCAGCAGGTGGCATCGTATTAAAATCTACGAGCAGTACTTC.

The J gene is TRBJ1-5, the V gene TRBV9; D is undetermined. The CDR3 totals 17 residues. Germline CDR1 SGDLS, CDR2 YYNGEE. V was cut by 0 bases and J by 0 bases, with 13 bases left in between. CDR3 sequence (DNA): TGTGCCAGCAGCGTAGGGGCCGTCCCAGATAGCAATCAGCCCCAGCATTTT. Amino acids: CASSVGAVPDSNQPQHF.

This chain uses TRBV28 with TRBJ1-4; possible D gene TRBD1, 6 bases. Deletions cut 1 base from V and 4 bases from J, with 13 bases between. This CDR3 region has 16 residues. CDR1 MDHEN and CDR2 SYDVKM come from the germline V gene. The CDR3 loop reads CASSLYLTGVNEKLFF. The CDR3 DNA reads TGTGCCAGCAGTTTATACTTGACAGGCGTTAATGAAAAACTGTTTTTT.

The rearrangement uses TRBV9 and TRBJ2-7, with 13 bases lining up with TRBD2. J gave up 4 bases and V 4 bases, and 8 bases lay outside the gene matches. Germline CDR1 is SGDLS and CDR2 is YYNGEE. This CDR3 comprises 16 residues. CDR3 DNA sequence: TGTGCCAGCAGCCCCCGGGCGGGACTAGCGGGGTACGAGCAGTACTTC. Translated, it gives CASSPRAGLAGYEQYF.

This clone appeared a few times. The V call is TRBV7-9, the J call TRBJ1-2; 7 bases agree with TRBD1. This CDR3 spans 19 amino acids. Germline values: CDR1 SEHNR, CDR2 FQNEAQ (reference sequence). Trimming removed 4 bases from V and 6 bases from J; junction bases left unmatched: 23. This CDR3 is CASSWSGDNSGQASDGYTF. Here the CDR3 DNA reads TGTGCCAGCAGCTGGTCGGGCGACAACTCAGGACAGGCCTCGGATGGCTACACCTTC.

J is TRBJ1-2 and V is TRBV18, with 7 nucleotides matching TRBD1. J lost 8 bases, V lost 3 bases, and 9 bases had no gene match. Germline V gene sequence: CDR1 KGHSH, CDR2 LQKENI. The CDR3 extends over 14 amino acids. CDR3 in DNA: TGTGCCAGCTCACCGTCCCGGGACAGTCTCGGCTACACCTTC. This translates into CASSPSRDSLGYTF.

The CDR3 DNA reads TGTGCCAGCAGTCCCCATAGAGTTAGCTCCTACGAGCAGTACTTC. The encoded protein is CASSPHRVSSYEQYF. The chain joins TRBV7-8 to TRBJ2-7; D not certain. Per the germline V gene, CDR1 is SGHVS and CDR2 is FQNEAQ. The V gene lost 6 bases and the J gene lost 0 bases, with 15 bases spanning the gap. The CDR3 spans 15 residues.

This rearrangement joins TRBV30 to TRBJ2-7, with 11 bases lining up with TRBD1. The germline V gene has CDR1 GTSNPN and CDR2 SVGIG (reference sequence). The CDR3 extends over 14 amino acids. V gave up 3 bases and J gave up 3 bases; unmatched junction bases: 4. The CDR3 DNA follows: TGTGCCTGGAGCCCGGGGACAGGGGGCTACGAGCAGTACTTC. It codes for CAWSPGTGGYEQYF.

This chain links TRBV19 with TRBJ2-7; D not resolved. Trimming pared 8 bases from V and 2 bases from J, leaving 10 bases between. The CDR3 sequence is 12 residues long. CDR1 and CDR2 from the germline V gene are LNHDA and SQIVND (reference sequence). This chain's CDR3 is CASFYRAYEQYF. The CDR3 DNA reads as TGTGCCAGTTTTTACCGGGCCTACGAGCAGTACTTC.

The chain is built from TRBV6-6 and TRBJ1-4; the D is unclear. CDR1 and CDR2 (germline): MNHNY, SVGAGI (reference sequence). CDR3 length equals 13 residues. With 4 bases removed from V and 5 bases from J, the gap between germline ends came to 8 bases. In nucleotides, the CDR3 is TGTGCCAGCAGTTCTCCGGGGAATGAAAAACTGTTTTTT. It codes for CASSSPGNEKLFF.

This clone was observed once. V gene TRBV11-2 combines with J gene TRBJ1-5; D is perhaps TRBD1 (5 bases). Germline V gene lookup returns CDR1 SGHAT and CDR2 FQNNGV. This CDR3 contains 15 residues. V was trimmed by 5 bases and J by 1 base, leaving 12 bases between them. CDR3 loop: CASSGQGRSNQPQHF. In nucleotides, the CDR3 is TGTGCCAGCAGCGGGCAGGGAAGAAGCAATCAGCCCCAGCATTTT.

The chain links TRBV30 to TRBJ1-1; D possibly corresponds to TRBD1 (5 bases). V was trimmed by 4 bases and J by 11 bases, leaving 14 bases between them. The CDR3 consists of 11 residues. The germline CDR1 and CDR2 sequences are GTSNPN and SVGIG (reference sequence). The CDR3 coding sequence is TGTGCCTGGAAGCCCCGGGGGGATGCTTTCTTT. Protein sequence: CAWKPRGDAFF.

V gene TRBV27 combines with J gene TRBJ1-2; D is unresolved. Trimming took 7 bases from V and 7 from J, leaving 16 bases between them. CDR1 MNHEY and CDR2 SMNVEV come from the germline V gene (reference sequence). The CDR3 runs to 13 residues. The CDR3 DNA is TGTGCCAGCACCCAGACAAGCGGCTCTGGCTACACCTTC. It encodes CASTQTSGSGYTF.

The rearrangement joins TRBV28 to TRBJ1-1; D gene ambiguous. The V gene lost 10 bases and the J gene lost 4 bases, with 16 bases spanning the gap. The CDR3 totals 13 residues. In germline, CDR1 is MDHEN, CDR2 SYDVKM. CDR3 nucleotide sequence: TGTGCCACCTGGGTGGGCGGCGGCACTGAAGCTTTCTTT. It translates to CATWVGGGTEAFF.

The chain has TRBV5-1 and TRBJ1-1; 8 nucleotides agree with TRBD1. The ends lost 2 bases at V and 4 bases at J; junction bases unmatched: 10. Germline loops: CDR1 SGHRS, CDR2 YFSETQ. The CDR3 is 16 residues long. DNA of the CDR3: TGCGCCAGCAGCTTCAACCCAGGGGGCGCCGGCACTGAAGCTTTCTTT. This sequence encodes CASSFNPGGAGTEAFF.

V and J are TRBV7-2 and TRBJ1-1; D perhaps matches TRBD1 (6 bases). V dropped 5 bases and J dropped 1 base, with 14 bases sitting between them. Germline V gene lookup returns CDR1 SGHTA and CDR2 FQGNSA. This CDR3 is built from 15 residues. DNA for the CDR3: TGTGCCAGCAGCCAATGGACAGTTGGGAACACTGAAGCTTTCTTT. Translation: CASSQWTVGNTEAFF.

The V call is TRBV7-3, the J call TRBJ2-5, with D possibly matching TRBD1 (6 bases). The CDR3 contains 15 residues. Germline CDR1 reads SGHTA; CDR2 reads FQGTGA. Deletions cut 2 bases from V and 5 bases from J, with 15 bases between. The CDR3 here is CASSLDAGGGETQYF. The DNA for the CDR3 is TGTGCCAGCAGCTTAGATGCTGGGGGCGGTGAGACCCAGTACTTC.

Only one count was recorded for this clone. V gene TRBV28 combines with J gene TRBJ2-7, with 10 bases matching TRBD1. This CDR3 is 16 amino acids long. Germline assignment: CDR1 MDHEN and CDR2 SYDVKM. The junction had 9 bases not matched to a gene; V was cut back by 5 bases and J by 2 bases. CDR3 DNA: TGTGCCAGCAGTGGAACGCGGGACAGGGGCACCTACGAGCAGTACTTC. Translation gives CASSGTRDRGTYEQYF.

The J gene is TRBJ2-3, the V gene TRBV9, with TRBD1 matching 8 bases. V trimming: 4 bases; J trimming: 0 bases; junction bases outside the gene matches: 4. The CDR3 is 15 amino acids. From germline, CDR1 is SGDLS and CDR2 YYNGEE. CDR3 region: CASSRDRMSTDTQYF. The CDR3 DNA reads TGTGCCAGCAGCCGGGACAGGATGAGCACAGATACGCAGTATTTT. Complete variable domain (other parts from reference TRBV9 and TRBJ2-3): DSGVTQTPKHLITATGQRVTLRCSPRSGDLSVYWYQQSLDQGLQFLIQYYNGEERAKGNILERFSAQQFPDLHSELNLSSLELGDSALYFCASSRDRMSTDTQYFGPGTRLTVL.

V and J are TRBV5-1 and TRBJ2-3; TRBD2 agrees at 11 bases. V was pared by 1 base and J by 1 base, with 5 bases of the junction left unmatched. The length of the CDR3 is 17 residues. CDR1 is SGHRS and CDR2 is YFSETQ in the germline V gene. The CDR3 nucleotides are TGCGCCAGCAGCTTGCAGACTAGCGGGGATGGCACAGATACGCAGTATTTT. Translated, it gives CASSLQTSGDGTDTQYF.

This rearrangement joins TRBV7-8 to TRBJ2-7, with TRBD2 matching 8 bases. The germline gives CDR1 SGHVS, CDR2 FQNEAQ. The length of the CDR3 is 16 residues. The junction had 5 bases not matched to a gene; V was cut back by 1 base and J by 0 bases. The DNA for the CDR3 is TGTGCCAGCAGCTTAGGAGTAGCGGGAAGCTCCTACGAGCAGTACTTC. Its translation: CASSLGVAGSSYEQYF.

The chain combines TRBV19 with TRBJ1-6; TRBD1 is a possible D gene (5 bases). The CDR3 extends over 15 amino acids. The V and J ends lost 6 bases and 5 bases respectively, with 14 bases between them. CDR1 is LNHDA and CDR2 is SQIVND in the germline V gene (reference sequence). The CDR3: CASRGVRTDNSPLHF. CDR3 nucleotides: TGTGCCAGTAGGGGGGTGAGGACGGATAATTCACCCCTCCACTTT.

V is TRBV7-8 and J is TRBJ2-4; weak D call: TRBD1 (6 bases). Germline V gene sequence: CDR1 SGHVS, CDR2 FQNEAQ. This CDR3 spans 16 amino acids. The V end lost 0 bases, the J end lost 2 bases, and 11 bases lay between the germline ends. In DNA, the CDR3 is TGTGCCAGCAGCTTAGCTCTCCGGGACACCAAAAACATTCAGTACTTC. Protein product: CASSLALRDTKNIQYF.

The chain employs TRBV5-1 and TRBJ2-1; D unclear. Trimming took off 2 bases at V and 0 bases at J, with 6 bases between the two ends. CDR1 and CDR2 (germline): SGHRS, YFSETQ. The CDR3 has 14 residues. The CDR3: CASSLASSYNEQFF. Written as DNA, the CDR3 is TGCGCCAGCAGCTTAGCAAGCTCCTACAATGAGCAGTTCTTC.